This entry lists 11 T cell receptor beta chains sequenced from one sample in a study of cytomegalovirus exposure and HLA in healthy donors. The primer mix had 60 Vbeta and 13 Jbeta primers. The protocol was immunoSEQ multiplex PCR, while the TCRdb copy is restricted to in-frame clones and leaves out a portion. This specimen shows around 75,000 clones; the ten leading clones hold approximately 1.5%. Source material: PBMCs. The receptors come from a woman aged 55-69 years in good health and CMV-seronegative.

This chain connects TRBV2 to TRBJ1-4; the D is unclear. Germline CDR1 reads SNHLY; CDR2 reads FYNNEI. The CDR3 has 13 residues. V lost 6 bases and J 8 bases, leaving 13 bases between the germline ends. In DNA, the CDR3 is TGTGCCAGCAGGCGTACCGATAAGGAAAAACTGTTTTTT. Translation gives CASRRTDKEKLFF.

The V gene is TRBV19, the J gene TRBJ1-4; 9 positions agree with TRBD1. Trimming removed 8 bases from V and 8 bases from J; junction bases left unmatched: 9. Germline lookup yields CDR1 LNHDA and CDR2 SQIVND (reference sequence). The CDR3 extends over 14 amino acids. The CDR3 reads CASSSGTGREKLFF. CDR3 sequence (DNA): TGTGCCAGTTCCTCCGGGACAGGGAGGGAAAAACTGTTTTTT.

A remark on this clone: Compared with germline, one end of the junction differs, possibly owing to a read error. The chain employs TRBV7-7 and TRBJ2-1, with 7 bases that match TRBD1. The germline V gene encodes CDR1 SSHAT and CDR2 FNYEAQ (reference sequence). This CDR3 spans 15 amino acids. For the CDR3, the DNA is TGTGCTAGCAGCCCTGAACAGGGGACCTCCTATGAGCAGTTCTTC. Amino acids: CASSPEQGTSYEQFF.

The J gene is TRBJ2-3, the V gene TRBV5-4; 7 bases map to TRBD1. Germline V gene sequence: CDR1 SGHNT, CDR2 YYREEE (reference sequence). Trimming cost V 2 bases and J 2 bases; bases outside gene matches: 2. CDR3 length: 14 amino acids. CDR3 coding DNA: TGTGCCAGCAGCTTTGGACAGGACACAGATACGCAGTATTTT. As protein: CASSFGQDTDTQYF.

The rearrangement joins TRBV4-3 to TRBJ2-5, with D maybe TRBD2 (6 bases). Germline V gene sequence: CDR1 LGHNA, CDR2 YSLEER. The V gene lost 1 base and the J gene lost 7 bases, with 16 bases spanning the gap. The CDR3 has 15 residues. The CDR3 region is CASSQAEGGEGTQYF. The CDR3 DNA follows: TGCGCCAGCAGCCAAGCTGAGGGAGGTGAAGGGACCCAGTACTTC.

The chain links TRBV2 to TRBJ1-2; D is possibly TRBD1 (5 bases). V lost 8 bases to trimming and J lost 6 bases, with 13 bases between them. The CDR3 is 12 amino acids. CDR1 is SNHLY and CDR2 is FYNNEI in the germline V gene. The CDR3 nucleotides read TGTGCCAGCGTTCGCAGGGATCATGGCTACACCTTC. Amino acid sequence: CASVRRDHGYTF.

This sequence joins TRBV30 and TRBJ2-3; tentative D call: TRBD2 (6 bases). The V gene's germline CDR1 is GTSNPN and CDR2 SVGIG (reference sequence). The ends were cut back, 3 bases at V and 0 bases at J, with 19 bases in the middle. This CDR3 has 17 residues. CDR3 loop: CAWRDPPGVFSTDTQYF. For the CDR3, the DNA is TGTGCCTGGAGGGACCCCCCGGGAGTCTTTAGCACAGATACGCAGTATTTT.

The rearrangement uses TRBV12-5 and TRBJ2-2; 7 bases match TRBD1. Trimming removed 5 bases from V and 5 bases from J; junction bases left unmatched: 8. This CDR3 is built from 15 residues. Germline lookup yields CDR1 LGHNT and CDR2 FRNRAP. CDR3 region: CASGTDRVGTGELFF. The DNA of the CDR3 is TGTGCTAGTGGTACTGACAGGGTAGGGACCGGGGAGCTGTTTTTT. The full variable domain, its missing parts supplied by reference TRBV12-5 and TRBJ2-2, is DARVTQTPRHKVTEMGQEVTMRCQPILGHNTVFWYRQTMMQGLELLAYFRNRAPLDDSGMPKDRFSAEMPDATLATLKIQPSEPRDSAVYFCASGTDRVGTGELFFGEGSRLTVL.

The chain joins TRBV4-2 to TRBJ2-3, with TRBD2 matching over 15 bases. The CDR3 has 20 amino acids. Germline V gene sequence: CDR1 LGHNA, CDR2 YNFKEQ. J lost 0 bases, V lost 2 bases, and 9 bases had no gene match. CDR3: CASSQLFTGTSGRSTDTQYF. CDR3 DNA: TGTGCCAGCAGCCAACTTTTTACCGGGACTAGCGGGAGGAGCACAGATACGCAGTATTTT.

The chain combines TRBV28 with TRBJ2-2; D may be TRBD1 (5 bases). The CDR3 is made up of 14 amino acids. From germline, CDR1 is MDHEN and CDR2 SYDVKM. V lost 4 bases and J lost 6, with 12 bases in between. CDR3 DNA: TGTGCCAGCAGTTGGAGACAGTCCGCCGGGGAGCTGTTTTTT. It yields the protein CASSWRQSAGELFF.

The chain is built from TRBV9 and TRBJ2-5, with 9 bases identical to TRBD2. V was clipped by 2 bases and J by 5 bases; unmatched bases: 4. This CDR3 spans 14 amino acids. From germline, CDR1 is SGDLS and CDR2 YYNGEE. CDR3 coding DNA: TGTGCCAGCAGCGTTAGCGGGAGTACGGAGACCCAGTACTTC. It encodes CASSVSGSTETQYF.